This T cell receptor beta chain was sequenced for a study of T-cell reconstitution after alpha-beta-depleted transplantation in children (dated by TCRdb to 2016 to 2018). Study-wide context: Using TCR repertoire profiling, the study quantitatively followed how T-cell immune reconstitution unfolded in children after TCRalphabeta/CD19-depleted allogeneic hematopoietic cell transplantation.

Libraries were made using PCR. The sequencing machine was an Illumina HiSeq 2500. TCR library preparation used molecular barcoding, with unique molecular identifiers applied to normalize quantification of the TCRbeta repertoire. TCRdb took the public reads, trimmed them with fastp at Q25, ran MiXCR for clone calling and kept in-frame beta chains. Entries that share a CDR3 protein sequence are merged under the most common genes and DNA. The sample table lists around 200,000 distinct CDR3 sequences, over 5.5% of them with a count of one. Of the sample, around 2.7% falls within the top ten clones. This clonotype was picked up many times. Its antigen remains undetermined. Base quality data are lacking; no much larger clone is found one base away. V loses 2 bases, J loses 8 bases, and the germline ends lie 13 bases apart. The CDR3 spans 15 residues, from the cysteine through the phenylalanine. The sequence is cut down to CDR3 DNA, 45 bases in frame from base 1. CDR1 and CDR2, per the germline V gene, are SNHLY and FYNNEI.

The chain is assembled from TRBV2 and TRBJ1-6; TRBD1 is a weak D gene call, 5 bases matching. The sample was PBMCs from the stem cell graft donor, taken from the stem cell graft. The clonotype comes from a human donor who donated a stem cell graft to a child with Wiskott-Aldrich syndrome. In nucleotides, the sequence is TGTGCCAGCAGTGAACGTGGACATTTACATTCACCCCTCCACTTT. Translated, it gives CASSERGHLHSPLHF.